Presented here are 18 T cell receptor beta chains from one specimen sequenced in a study of T-cell reconstitution after alpha-beta-depleted transplantation in children. This sample's TCRbeta library carried unique molecular identifier barcodes. MiXCR, applied by TCRdb to the PCR reads, yields one record per CDR3 protein. The table has over 150,000 distinct CDR3 sequences, approximately 6.8% seen once. This material consisted of PBMCs, taken before TCRalphabeta/CD19-depleted stem cell transplant. All receptors derive from a girl in the first two years of life with combined immunodeficiency, due to receive a stem cell transplant.

This clonotype was picked up many times. This chain connects TRBV20-1 to TRBJ2-1; TRBD2 agrees at 8 bases. V was pared by 4 bases and J by 5 bases, with 7 bases of the junction left unmatched. This CDR3 region has 14 residues. Germline CDR1 reads DFQATT; CDR2 reads SNEGSKA (reference sequence). CDR3 amino acids: CSAKVLADNNEQFF. As DNA, the CDR3 is TGCAGTGCTAAGGTACTAGCGGACAACAATGAGCAGTTCTTC.

This clonotype was picked up many times. V gene TRBV28 combines with J gene TRBJ2-1; the D is unclear. The CDR3 loop spans 16 amino acids. In germline, CDR1 is MDHEN, CDR2 SYDVKM. The V end lost 1 base, the J end lost 4 bases, and 14 bases lay between the germline ends. CDR3 sequence: CASSLSLADLYNEQFF. CDR3 sequence (DNA): TGTGCCAGCAGTTTATCCCTCGCGGACCTTTACAATGAGCAGTTCTTC.

In this sample, this clonotype turned up many times. The chain uses TRBV21-1 and TRBJ2-1; the table calls TRBD1, which could not be checked here. TRBV21-1 is assigned pseudogene status. The CDR3 has 17 residues. The CDR3 region has the DNA TGTGCCAGCAGCAAAGATGGGGCTAGGACAGGGTACAATGAGCAGTTCTTC. It translates to CASSKDGARTGYNEQFF.

This clonotype was picked up many times. The chain couples TRBV28 to TRBJ1-3, with D unresolved. Trimming took off 7 bases at V and 7 bases at J, with 17 bases between the two ends. Germline V lookup: CDR1 MDHEN, CDR2 SYDVKM. The CDR3 sequence is 14 residues long. The CDR3 nucleotides read TGTGCCAGCAATCCTGGGGTGTTCGGGAACACCATATATTTT. Protein sequence: CASNPGVFGNTIYF.

This clonotype was picked up many times. The chain links TRBV7-2 to TRBJ2-7, with unresolved D. The CDR3 spans 14 residues. The germline gives CDR1 SGHTA, CDR2 FQGNSA. V was trimmed by 4 bases and J by 2 bases, leaving 12 bases between them. The CDR3 protein is CASSSTTRAYEQYF. The CDR3 DNA follows: TGTGCCAGCAGCTCCACTACAAGGGCCTACGAGCAGTACTTC.

At least ten counts were recorded for this clonotype. The rearrangement joins TRBV20-1 to TRBJ2-3, with D unclear. Trimming removed 5 bases at V and 1 base at J, with 16 bases between. Per germline, CDR1 DFQATT and CDR2 SNEGSKA (reference sequence). The CDR3 loop spans 15 amino acids. As DNA, the CDR3 is TGCAGTGCTCCCCGTCTAGGTTGGGGCACAGATACGCAGTATTTT. Its protein is CSAPRLGWGTDTQYF.

This clonotype was recorded many times. The chain has TRBV28 and TRBJ2-3, with D unresolved. The ends were cut back, 1 base at V and 2 bases at J, with 13 bases in the middle. The germline V gene has CDR1 MDHEN and CDR2 SYDVKM. The CDR3 is made up of 16 amino acids. In DNA, the CDR3 is TGTGCCAGCAGTTTATACCCGTTTCGACTCACAGATACGCAGTATTTT. It codes for CASSLYPFRLTDTQYF.

This clonotype was recorded at least ten times. The rearrangement joins TRBV10-3 to TRBJ2-7; either TRBD1 or TRBD2 may fit D (6 bases each). Trimming removed 2 bases at V and 3 bases at J, with 23 bases between. The CDR3 length is 18 residues. Germline lookup yields CDR1 ENHRY and CDR2 SYGVKD. The CDR3 loop is CAISEPTRLVTGGYEQYF. The CDR3 DNA is TGTGCCATCAGTGAGCCCACCCGACTAGTGACAGGAGGCTACGAGCAGTACTTC.

This clonotype was counted ten times or more. The rearrangement links TRBV7-6 to TRBJ2-1, with a tentative D call TRBD2 (6 bases). The CDR3 sequence is 13 residues long. The germline V gene has CDR1 SGHVS and CDR2 FNYEAQ. V was cut by 5 bases and J by 6 bases, with 11 bases left in between. CDR3 in amino acids: CASSAGPPNEQFF. For the CDR3, the DNA is TGTGCCAGCAGCGCGGGACCCCCCAATGAGCAGTTCTTC.

This clonotype was found many times. The rearrangement links TRBV29-1 to TRBJ1-1, with 7 positions matching TRBD1. From germline, CDR1 is SQVTM and CDR2 ANQGSEA. V trimming: 7 bases; J trimming: 6 bases; junction bases outside the gene matches: 11. The length of the CDR3 is 13 residues. CDR3 sequence (DNA): TGCAGCGGTGACACAGGGGCCTCGCCTGAAGCTTTCTTT. As protein: CSGDTGASPEAFF.

This clonotype was counted at least ten times. The rearrangement links TRBV29-1 to TRBJ2-1; D is unresolved. The germline V and J ends were trimmed by 6 bases and 5 bases, with 5 bases remaining between them. The CDR3 totals 10 residues. In germline, CDR1 is SQVTM, CDR2 ANQGSEA. CDR3 protein: CSVTHNEQFF. CDR3 nucleotides: TGCAGCGTGACTCACAATGAGCAGTTCTTC.

This clonotype was seen at least ten times. V and J are TRBV7-3 and TRBJ1-1, with 8 bases fitting TRBD1. The V and J ends lost 3 bases and 1 base, in that order; junction bases with no gene match: 13. The germline V gene encodes CDR1 SGHTA and CDR2 FQGTGA. The CDR3 is made up of 18 amino acids. The CDR3 DNA follows: TGTGCCAGCAGCTTTAACCCAACCGGGACAGGTTGGAACACTGAAGCTTTCTTT. It specifies CASSFNPTGTGWNTEAFF.

This clonotype has at least ten counts. This sequence joins TRBV4-2 and TRBJ2-2, with 7 bases aligning to TRBD1. Germline V gives CDR1 LGHNA, CDR2 YNFKEQ. The CDR3 is made up of 16 amino acids. V shed 2 bases and J 1 base; nucleotides not matched to a gene: 4. The CDR3 region has the DNA TGTGCCAGCAGCCAACAACAGGGGATGAACACCGGGGAGCTGTTTTTT. Its translation is CASSQQQGMNTGELFF.

This sequence joins TRBV12-3 or TRBV12-4 and TRBJ2-3; 11 bases agree with TRBD2. Germline trimming cut 7 bases from V and 1 base from J; bases unmatched to any gene: 4. The CDR3 loop spans 15 amino acids. The CDR3: CASTHSGGGTDTQYF. The CDR3 DNA follows: TGTGCCAGCACCCATAGCGGGGGGGGCACAGATACGCAGTATTTT.

In regard to this clonotype: A clone one base away is much larger, so this may be a read error. The conserved phenylalanine or tryptophan is not found at the CDR3 terminus, so this likely reflects a read error. This sequence joins TRBV24-1 and TRBJ1-2; 7 nucleotides align to TRBD1. The CDR3 is 14 residues long. Germline-derived CDR1 and CDR2 are KGHDR and SFDVKD. The junction had 2 bases not matched to a gene; V was cut back by 3 bases and J by 2 bases. CDR3 nucleotides: TGTGCCACCAGTGATGACAGGGACAACTATGGCTACACCTGC. It specifies CATSDDRDNYGYTC.

This clonotype was counted ten times or more. The genes are TRBV6-2 or TRBV6-3 and TRBJ1-4; D is ambiguous. Germline V gene data show CDR1 as MNHEY and CDR2 as SVGEGT. V was cut by 7 bases and J by 5 bases, with 17 bases left in between. This CDR3 is built from 15 residues. The CDR3 coding sequence is TGTGCCAGCACTATAGGTGGACGATACAATGAAAAACTGTTTTTT. Protein sequence: CASTIGGRYNEKLFF.

This clonotype was recorded at least ten times. CDR3 loop: CASSFTQNPHNEQFF. In nucleotides, the CDR3 is TGTGCCAGCAGCTTTACCCAGAATCCTCACAATGAGCAGTTCTTC. The chain combines TRBV5-5 with TRBJ2-1; D unresolved. The CDR3 is 15 amino acids. From germline, CDR1 is SGHKS and CDR2 YYEKEE (reference sequence). V dropped 2 bases and J dropped 5 bases, with 14 bases sitting between them.

This clonotype came up many times. The J gene is TRBJ2-1, the V gene TRBV6-2 or TRBV6-3; 8 positions match TRBD2. J gave up 6 bases and V 4 bases, and 11 bases lay outside the gene matches. Germline CDR1 and CDR2: MNHEY and SVGEGT. This CDR3 is built from 16 residues. The CDR3 loop is CASSSRAVTSGNEQFF. Written as DNA, the CDR3 is TGTGCCAGCAGTTCCCGGGCCGTCACTAGCGGCAATGAGCAGTTCTTC.